This entry lists 22 T cell receptor beta chains sequenced from one sample in a study of cytotoxic CD8 clonotypes in ibrutinib-treated CLL. TCRdb's copy holds only in-frame clones and misses some; the assay was immunoSEQ multiplex PCR. Of roughly 130,000 clones in the sample, around 93% were seen once. The source material was PBMCs, sampled after 12 months of ibrutinib treatment. These receptor sequences come from a human donor with chronic lymphocytic leukemia.

On this clone itself: The junction and the germline gene differ at one end; a read error may be behind it. This chain links TRBV9 with TRBJ2-1, with 9 bases lining up with TRBD1. Germline-derived CDR1 and CDR2 are SGDLS and YYNGEE. CDR3 length: 12 residues. Here the CDR3 DNA reads TGTGCCAGCAGCGTAGTACAGGGGGCTCTAATCTTC. This encodes CASSVVQGALIF.

V and J are TRBV28 and TRBJ2-6; the D is unclear. CDR3 length equals 17 residues. Trimming left V 11 bases short and J 3 bases short, with 23 bases between. The germline gives CDR1 MDHEN, CDR2 SYDVKM. In DNA, the CDR3 is TGTGCCGGCAAGAGAGGTCCCCCACACAGTGGGGCCAACGTCCTGACTTTC. This sequence encodes CAGKRGPPHSGANVLTF.

V is TRBV4-3 and J is TRBJ2-2; D might be TRBD1 or TRBD2, each matching 5 bases. CDR3 length: 16 residues. Trimming shortened V by 6 bases and J by 4 bases, and 18 bases separated the two germline ends. The germline gives CDR1 LGHNA, CDR2 YSLEER. The CDR3, as DNA: TGCGCCAGCAGACCCCCGGTAGGGGACGGCACCGGGGAGCTGTTTTTT. It specifies CASRPPVGDGTGELFF.

V usage is TRBV6-6 and J usage is TRBJ2-5; TRBD2 matches 7 bases. CDR1 is MNHNY, CDR2 SVGAGI, per germline (reference sequence). The CDR3 loop spans 14 amino acids. The J segment lost 5 bases and the V segment lost 0 bases, leaving 3 bases of the junction unmatched. The CDR3 nucleotides are TGTGCCAGCAGTTACTCGGCGGGAGTGGAGACCCAGTACTTC. Its protein product is CASSYSAGVETQYF.

J is TRBJ2-1 and V is TRBV5-3; 8 bases fit TRBD2. TRBV5-3 falls under the ORF class, with uncertain function. V was pared by 3 bases and J by 0 bases, with 5 bases of the junction left unmatched. The CDR3 consists of 16 residues. The CDR3 loop is CARSSIAGSSYNEQFF. CDR3 DNA: TGTGCCAGAAGCTCGATAGCGGGGAGCTCCTACAATGAGCAGTTCTTC.

The chain joins TRBV6-5 to TRBJ2-7, with TRBD2 identical over 9 bases. The germline CDR1 and CDR2 sequences are MNHEY and SVGAGI. The length of the CDR3 is 14 residues. Losses at the gene ends were 6 bases for V and 1 base for J; bases not matched to a gene: 4. The CDR3 loop reads CASRRLADSYEQYF. The CDR3 nucleotides read TGTGCCAGCAGGCGACTAGCGGATTCCTACGAGCAGTACTTC.

The genes are TRBV29-1 and TRBJ1-5, with 7 bases lining up with TRBD1. Germline CDR1 and CDR2: SQVTM and ANQGSEA. The V and J ends lost 7 bases and 0 bases, in that order; junction bases with no gene match: 9. This CDR3 is built from 15 residues. The CDR3 is CSATPGGYSNQPQHF. In nucleotides, the CDR3 is TGCAGCGCCACACCAGGGGGTTATAGCAATCAGCCCCAGCATTTT.

The CDR3 coding sequence is TGTGCCAGTAGTCTTTCTACCGCCAGGGCGTTCTACACTGAAGCTTTCTTT. Encoded protein: CASSLSTARAFYTEAFF. The V call is TRBV19, the J call TRBJ1-1; D is possibly TRBD1 (5 bases). The CDR3 consists of 17 residues. Germline V gives CDR1 LNHDA, CDR2 SQIVND (reference sequence). Trimming cost V 5 bases and J 3 bases, with 22 bases left between them.

This chain connects TRBV2 to TRBJ2-4, with 8 nucleotides matching TRBD2. This CDR3 comprises 17 residues. Per the germline V gene, CDR1 is SNHLY and CDR2 is FYNNEI. With V trimmed by 9 bases and J by 8 bases, 21 bases remained unmatched. CDR3 DNA sequence: TGTGCCAGTCAAAGTTGGGGTCCAGCGGGAGTAGCAGACATTCAGTACTTC. Residues: CASQSWGPAGVADIQYF. Supplemented by reference TRBV2 and TRBJ2-4, the full variable domain reads EPEVTQTPSHQVTQMGQEVILRCVPISNHLYFYWYRQILGQKVEFLVSFYNNEISEKSEIFDDQFSVERPDGSNFTLKIRSTKLEDSAMYFCASQSWGPAGVADIQYFGAGTRLSVL.

V usage is TRBV29-1 and J usage is TRBJ2-3; D not resolved. The V gene's germline CDR1 is SQVTM and CDR2 ANQGSEA. The V end was cut by 6 bases, the J end by 14 bases, with 18 bases between. CDR3 length: 11 residues. The CDR3 DNA reads TGCAGCGTAGATCAGACCGAAACTCGGTATTTT. It yields the protein CSVDQTETRYF.

The chain is built from TRBV6-1 and TRBJ2-7, with D unclear. V lost 1 base to trimming and J lost 3 bases, with 10 bases between them. From germline, CDR1 is MNHNS and CDR2 SASEGT. The CDR3 has 14 residues. The CDR3 DNA follows: TGTGCCAGCAGTGAAGACCCTACACACTACGAGCAGTACTTC. Translated: CASSEDPTHYEQYF.

This clone came up once. The chain couples TRBV6-5 to TRBJ2-7; D possibly corresponds to TRBD1 (6 bases). Trimming left V 2 bases short and J 4 bases short, with 12 bases between. CDR3 length equals 14 residues. The germline gives CDR1 MNHEY, CDR2 SVGAGI. CDR3 DNA: TGTGCCAGCAGTTACAACAGGGCGTCGTACGAGCAGTACTTC. The encoded protein is CASSYNRASYEQYF.

The rearrangement uses TRBV5-6 and TRBJ2-3; 7 bases line up with TRBD2. CDR1 SGHDT and CDR2 YYEEEE come from the germline V gene. Losses at the gene ends were 3 bases for V and 4 bases for J; bases not matched to a gene: 8. The CDR3 loop spans 15 amino acids. Here the CDR3 reads CASSWGLPGADTQYF. CDR3 bases: TGTGCCAGCAGCTGGGGACTACCGGGGGCAGATACGCAGTATTTT.

This chain links TRBV6-5 with TRBJ1-2; tentative D call: TRBD1 (6 bases). Trimming took 2 bases from V and 0 from J, leaving 10 bases between them. CDR1 is MNHEY and CDR2 is SVGAGI in the germline V gene. This CDR3 has 15 amino acids. CDR3 DNA sequence: TGTGCCAGCAGTTACAACAGGGAAGCTAACTATGGCTACACCTTC. Translating it yields CASSYNREANYGYTF.

This sequence joins TRBV7-9 and TRBJ2-2; 9 positions match TRBD2. With 6 bases clipped from V and 5 bases from J, the junction kept 7 bases outside the gene matches. The CDR3 extends over 15 amino acids. CDR1 and CDR2 from the germline V gene are SEHNR and FQNEAQ (reference sequence). The CDR3 here is CASRPRLAVTGELFF. The CDR3 bases are TGTGCCAGCAGGCCCCGACTAGCGGTTACCGGGGAGCTGTTTTTT. The full variable domain, with the rest looked up from reference TRBV7-9 and TRBJ2-2, is DTGVSQNPRHKITKRGQNVTFRCDPISEHNRLYWYRQTLGQGPEFLTYFQNEAQLEKSRLLSDRFSAERPKGSFSTLEIQRTEQGDSAMYLCASRPRLAVTGELFFGEGSRLTVL.

The chain joins TRBV28 to TRBJ2-3, with 7 bases lining up with TRBD2. Germline V gene sequence: CDR1 MDHEN, CDR2 SYDVKM. The CDR3 has 16 residues. Germline trimming cut 5 bases from V and 2 bases from J; bases unmatched to any gene: 10. Here the CDR3 DNA reads TGTGCCAGCAGTCTACCATCTAGCGGTAACACAGATACGCAGTATTTT. This sequence encodes CASSLPSSGNTDTQYF.

The chain has TRBV19 and TRBJ2-7; D call uncertain. V lost 5 bases and J 3 bases, leaving 11 bases between the germline ends. CDR1 and CDR2 from the germline V gene are LNHDA and SQIVND (reference sequence). The CDR3 runs to 13 residues. CDR3: CASSPSGYYEQYF. CDR3 nucleotides: TGTGCCAGTAGTCCCTCTGGTTACTACGAGCAGTACTTC.

The chain recombines TRBV7-9 with TRBJ2-7; 9 nucleotides line up with TRBD2. CDR1 is SEHNR, CDR2 FQNEAQ, per germline (reference sequence). CDR3 size: 15 residues. V was pared by 5 bases and J by 6 bases, with 11 bases of the junction left unmatched. This chain's CDR3 is CASSPSGTSSLEQYF. CDR3 nucleotide sequence: TGTGCCAGCAGCCCTAGCGGGACTTCCTCTCTCGAGCAGTACTTC.

This sequence joins TRBV19 and TRBJ2-1; D not certain. This CDR3 contains 11 residues. The V end lost 3 bases, the J end lost 9 bases, and 6 bases lay between the germline ends. CDR1 LNHDA and CDR2 SQIVND come from the germline V gene (reference sequence). The CDR3 sequence is CASSMATEQFF. CDR3 bases: TGTGCCAGTAGTATGGCCACTGAGCAGTTCTTC.

DNA of the CDR3: TGTGCCAGCAGCCCCCGAGGGGGGACGAACTATGGCTACACCTTC. Its translation: CASSPRGGTNYGYTF. The chain couples TRBV7-8 to TRBJ1-2, with D possibly being TRBD1 (6 bases). Trimming stripped 5 bases from V and 2 bases from J, with 15 bases between. There are 15 residues in the CDR3. Germline V lookup: CDR1 SGHVS, CDR2 FQNEAQ.

The J gene is TRBJ2-5, the V gene TRBV21-1; the table names TRBD1, a call not compared with the DNA. TRBV21-1 is noted as a pseudogene. The CDR3 is 14 amino acids. CDR3 coding DNA: TGTGCCAGCAGTCGAGCCCAACCATCAGGAACCCAGTACTTC. Translation gives CASSRAQPSGTQYF.

Turning to this clone: The junction does not match germline at one end; this may be a read error. The chain uses TRBV7-7 and TRBJ2-5; D assignment may be TRBD1 or TRBD2 (5 bases each). Germline lookup yields CDR1 SSHAT and CDR2 FNYEAQ (reference sequence). The length of the CDR3 is 13 residues. CDR3 nucleotides: TGTGCTAGCAGCTTCATGGGGGAAGAGACCCAGTACTTC. The encoded protein is CASSFMGEETQYF.